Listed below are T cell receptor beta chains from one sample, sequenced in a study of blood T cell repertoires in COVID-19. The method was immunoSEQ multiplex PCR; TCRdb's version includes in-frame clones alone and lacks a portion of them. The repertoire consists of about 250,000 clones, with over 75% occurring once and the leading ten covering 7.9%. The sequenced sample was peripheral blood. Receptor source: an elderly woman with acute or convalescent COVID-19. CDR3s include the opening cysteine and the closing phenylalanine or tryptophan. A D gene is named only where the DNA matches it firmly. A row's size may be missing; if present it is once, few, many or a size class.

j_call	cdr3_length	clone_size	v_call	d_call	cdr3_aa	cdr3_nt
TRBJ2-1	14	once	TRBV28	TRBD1	CASTTWTGSHEQFF	TGTGCCAGCACCACTTGGACAGGGAGTCATGAGCAGTTCTTC
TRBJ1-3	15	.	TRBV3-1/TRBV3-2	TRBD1	CASSQGSGGRNTIYF	TGTGCCAGCAGCCAAGGGTCAGGGGGTCGAAACACCATATATTTT
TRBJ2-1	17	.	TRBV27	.	CASSGLRQTGSYNEQFF	TGTGCCAGCAGTGGACTAAGACAGACGGGCTCCTACAATGAGCAGTTCTTC
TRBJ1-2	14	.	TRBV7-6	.	CASRLTVATGGYTF	TGTGCCAGCAGGTTGACAGTCGCGACGGGCGGCTACACCTTC
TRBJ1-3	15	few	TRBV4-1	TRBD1	CASSQGQGAGNTIYF	TGCGCCAGCAGCCAAGGGCAGGGGGCAGGAAACACCATATATTTT
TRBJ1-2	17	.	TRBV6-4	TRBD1	CASSVSLTGGAYTGYTF	TGTGCCAGCAGTGTCTCCCTGACAGGGGGCGCCTACACGGGCTACACCTTC
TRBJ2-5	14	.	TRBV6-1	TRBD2	CASSEIGRAETQYF	TGTGCCAGCAGTGAAATCGGGAGGGCGGAGACCCAGTACTTC
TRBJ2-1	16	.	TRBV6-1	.	CASSEWAGQSYNEQFF	TGTGCCAGCAGTGAATGGGCCGGACAGAGCTACAATGAGCAGTTCTTC
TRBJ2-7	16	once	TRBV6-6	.	CASSYSTPGNSYEQYF	TGTGCCAGCAGTTACTCGACACCAGGCAACTCCTACGAGCAGTACTTC
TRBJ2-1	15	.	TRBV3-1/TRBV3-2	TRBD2	CASSQGAGVWNEQFF	TGTGCCAGCAGCCAGGGAGCGGGGGTCTGGAATGAGCAGTTCTTC
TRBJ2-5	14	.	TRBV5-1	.	CASSLGGGQETQYF	TGCGCCAGCAGCTTGGGTGGCGGACAAGAGACCCAGTACTTC
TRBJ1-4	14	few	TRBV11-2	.	CASSAQRFNEKLFF	TGTGCCAGCAGCGCACAGAGATTTAATGAAAAACTGTTTTTT
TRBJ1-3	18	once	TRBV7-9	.	CASSLHRGQGSSGNTIYF	TGTGCCAGCAGCTTACACCGCGGGCAGGGGTCTTCTGGAAACACCATATATTTT
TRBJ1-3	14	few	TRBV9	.	CASSPSGAGNTIYF	TGTGCCAGCAGCCCCTCAGGGGCCGGAAACACCATATATTTT
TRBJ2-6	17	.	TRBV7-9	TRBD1	CASSRGTGDSGANVLTF	TGTGCCAGCAGCCGAGGGACAGGCGACTCTGGGGCCAACGTCCTGACTTTC
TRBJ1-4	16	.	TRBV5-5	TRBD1	CASRWDRAPTNEKLFF	TGTGCCAGCAGGTGGGACAGGGCCCCCACTAATGAAAAACTGTTTTTT
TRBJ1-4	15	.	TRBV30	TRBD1	CAWSGGTGVNEKLFF	TGTGCCTGGAGTGGGGGGACAGGAGTAAATGAAAAACTGTTTTTT
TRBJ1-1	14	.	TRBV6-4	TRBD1	CASSDRDRQGPAFF	TGTGCCAGCAGTGACAGGGACCGACAGGGGCCGGCTTTCTTT
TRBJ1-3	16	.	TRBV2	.	CASSESRQFSGNTIYF	TGTGCCAGCAGTGAATCGCGACAGTTTTCTGGAAACACCATATATTTT
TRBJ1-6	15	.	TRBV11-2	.	CASSLGGRGNSPLHF	TGTGCCAGCAGCTTAGGGGGGCGCGGGAATTCACCCCTCCACTTT
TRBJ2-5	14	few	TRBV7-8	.	CASSRPDKEETQYF	TGTGCCAGCAGCCGCCCTGACAAAGAAGAGACCCAGTACTTC
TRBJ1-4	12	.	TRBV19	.	CASSAGPAKLFF	TGTGCCAGTAGTGCGGGTCCTGCCAAACTGTTTTTT
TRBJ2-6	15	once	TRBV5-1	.	CASSSHSSGANVLTF	TGCGCCAGCAGCTCCCATAGCTCTGGGGCCAACGTCCTGACTTTC
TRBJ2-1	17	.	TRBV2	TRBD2	CASRPGLAGGFVDEQFF	TGTGCCAGCAGACCGGGACTAGCGGGGGGGTTCGTCGATGAGCAGTTCTTC
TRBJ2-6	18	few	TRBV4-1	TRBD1	CASSQDGTASSGANVLTF	TGCGCCAGCAGCCAAGATGGGACAGCTAGCTCTGGGGCCAACGTCCTGACTTTC
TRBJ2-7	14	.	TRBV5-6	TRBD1	CASTIRTGLGEQYF	TGTGCCAGCACCATACGGACAGGTCTTGGAGAGCAGTACTTC
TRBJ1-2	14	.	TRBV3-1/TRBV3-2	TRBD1	CASSQADRARGYTF	TGTGCCAGCAGCCAGGCTGACAGGGCCCGGGGCTACACCTTC
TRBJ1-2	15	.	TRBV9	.	CASSVDPLQTYGYTF	TGTGCCAGCAGCGTAGACCCTCTACAGACCTATGGCTACACCTTC
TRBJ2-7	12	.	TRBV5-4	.	CASSLPAGEQYF	TGTGCCAGCAGCTTGCCGGCGGGTGAGCAGTACTTC
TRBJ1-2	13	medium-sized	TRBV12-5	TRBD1	CASGQGQGHGYTF	TGTGCTAGTGGCCAGGGACAGGGCCACGGCTACACCTTC
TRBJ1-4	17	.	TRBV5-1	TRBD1	CASSFDFSRQGGEKLFF	TGCGCCAGCAGCTTTGACTTCTCTCGACAGGGAGGTGAAAAACTGTTTTTT
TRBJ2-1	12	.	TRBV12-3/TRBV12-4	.	CASSLPSNEQFF	TGTGCCAGCAGTTTACCGTCGAATGAGCAGTTCTTC
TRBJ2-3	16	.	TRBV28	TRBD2	CASSLGTSSSTDTQYF	TGTGCCAGCAGTTTGGGGACTAGTTCGAGCACAGATACGCAGTATTTT
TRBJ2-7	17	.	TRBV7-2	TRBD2	CASSPPGLAGGSKEQYF	TGTGCCAGCAGCCCACCCGGGTTGGCGGGGGGGAGTAAAGAGCAGTACTTC
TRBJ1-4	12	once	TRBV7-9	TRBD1	CASRWDSEKLFF	TGTGCCAGCAGATGGGACAGTGAAAAACTGTTTTTT
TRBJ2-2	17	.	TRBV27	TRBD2	CASGPGLAGGPVGELFF	TGTGCCAGCGGACCGGGACTAGCGGGAGGGCCCGTCGGGGAGCTGTTTTTT
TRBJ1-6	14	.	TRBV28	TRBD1	CASKTGDYNSPLHF	TGTGCCAGCAAGACAGGGGACTATAATTCACCCCTCCACTTT
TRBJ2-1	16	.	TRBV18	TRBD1	CASSLLDRGSFDEQFF	TGTGCCAGCTCACTACTCGACAGGGGTAGTTTCGATGAGCAGTTCTTC
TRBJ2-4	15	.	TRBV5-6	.	CASSSRFLTKNIQYF	TGTGCCAGCAGCTCCAGGTTCCTGACCAAAAACATTCAGTACTTC
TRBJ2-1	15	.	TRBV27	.	CASSLRDTFYNEQFF	TGTGCCAGCAGTTTAAGGGACACCTTTTACAATGAGCAGTTCTTC
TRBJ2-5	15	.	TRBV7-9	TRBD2	CASILAGAGQETQYF	TGTGCCAGCATTCTAGCGGGGGCCGGCCAAGAGACCCAGTACTTC